The rows below give T cell receptor beta chains drawn from one sample of a study of T cell repertoires in cytomegalovirus infection. Their target antigens are unknown. MiXCR was run by TCRdb on the reads, yielding one entry per CDR3 protein. The data hold about half a million distinct CDR3 sequences, with around 30% observed a single time. The sample consisted of cultured PBMCs, taken from culture after CMV antigen stimulation. The receptors come from a human donor in good health (CMV status not recorded). Some clones in this sample may be carry-over from other donors' samples. Both conserved end residues are trimmed from each CDR3. The order of the fields is clone size, V gene, J gene, D gene, CDR3 length, CDR3 protein. The D gene is left open where the match is weak. Rows may omit the clone size; those that give it use once, few, many or a size class.

abundance: few; v_gene: TRBV12-3/TRBV12-4; j_gene: TRBJ1-5; d_gene: -; len: 13; CDR3aa: ASSFGGEGNQPQH
abundance: many; v_gene: TRBV7-2; j_gene: TRBJ2-1; d_gene: -; len: 13; CDR3aa: ASSIRRGRDNEQF
abundance: -; v_gene: TRBV19; j_gene: TRBJ2-7; d_gene: -; len: 12; CDR3aa: ASSIALQSYEQY
abundance: few; v_gene: TRBV7-2; j_gene: TRBJ2-5; d_gene: TRBD1; len: 14; CDR3aa: ASSPPGQGFEKTQY
abundance: -; v_gene: TRBV12-3/TRBV12-4; j_gene: TRBJ2-3; d_gene: TRBD2; len: 14; CDR3aa: ASRPGGVLAVTTQY
abundance: -; v_gene: TRBV27; j_gene: TRBJ2-7; d_gene: -; len: 13; CDR3aa: ASSFRLELSYEQY
abundance: -; v_gene: TRBV27; j_gene: TRBJ2-1; d_gene: TRBD2; len: 13; CDR3aa: ASSTSGGSGNEQF
abundance: few; v_gene: TRBV6-4; j_gene: TRBJ2-3; d_gene: -; len: 14; CDR3aa: ASSETGTFSTDTQY
abundance: -; v_gene: TRBV7-7; j_gene: TRBJ2-5; d_gene: -; len: 11; CDR3aa: ASSTDRTETQY
abundance: once; v_gene: TRBV20-1; j_gene: TRBJ2-4; d_gene: -; len: 13; CDR3aa: SAPRMGLAKNIQY
abundance: -; v_gene: TRBV12-3/TRBV12-4; j_gene: TRBJ1-1; d_gene: -; len: 11; CDR3aa: VSSLKGDGPAF
abundance: -; v_gene: TRBV7-3; j_gene: TRBJ2-1; d_gene: -; len: 11; CDR3aa: ASSLRGDNEQF
abundance: -; v_gene: TRBV18; j_gene: TRBJ2-2; d_gene: TRBD2; len: 15; CDR3aa: ASSPSGLAGGTGELF
abundance: -; v_gene: TRBV7-8; j_gene: TRBJ1-2; d_gene: -; len: 11; CDR3aa: ASSFPQDYGYT
abundance: few; v_gene: TRBV12-3/TRBV12-4; j_gene: TRBJ2-1; d_gene: TRBD2; len: 15; CDR3aa: ASSFAASGSSYNEQF
abundance: -; v_gene: TRBV7-9; j_gene: TRBJ1-4; d_gene: -; len: 16; CDR3aa: ASSLIPPGVGGNEKLF
abundance: -; v_gene: TRBV27; j_gene: TRBJ2-1; d_gene: -; len: 13; CDR3aa: ASNSPPRGDNEQF
abundance: -; v_gene: TRBV24-1; j_gene: -; d_gene: TRBD1; len: 16; CDR3aa: ATSGSGQGVNSYNEQY
abundance: -; v_gene: TRBV11-3; j_gene: TRBJ2-3; d_gene: -; len: 12; CDR3aa: ASSLRGGQVTQY
abundance: -; v_gene: TRBV9; j_gene: TRBJ2-4; d_gene: -; len: 11; CDR3aa: ASSAESQNIQY
abundance: -; v_gene: TRBV7-4; j_gene: TRBJ1-1; d_gene: -; len: 12; CDR3aa: ASSPPPGGTEAF
abundance: -; v_gene: TRBV11-3; j_gene: TRBJ2-2; d_gene: -; len: 14; CDR3aa: ASSPGGGPPTGELF
abundance: -; v_gene: TRBV12-3/TRBV12-4; j_gene: TRBJ1-5; d_gene: -; len: 14; CDR3aa: ASSTGQPGSNQPQH
abundance: few; v_gene: TRBV27; j_gene: TRBJ2-5; d_gene: -; len: 13; CDR3aa: ASKETGPAWETQY
abundance: -; v_gene: TRBV12-3/TRBV12-4; j_gene: TRBJ2-3; d_gene: TRBD1; len: 14; CDR3aa: ASQSSDRPLSETQY
abundance: few; v_gene: TRBV2; j_gene: TRBJ1-2; d_gene: -; len: 14; CDR3aa: ASRLVEIGGDRGYT
abundance: -; v_gene: TRBV19; j_gene: TRBJ1-6; d_gene: TRBD1; len: 14; CDR3aa: ASSIDAGTGNSPLH
abundance: many; v_gene: TRBV11-2; j_gene: TRBJ1-1; d_gene: -; len: 11; CDR3aa: ASSPNVAAEAF
abundance: -; v_gene: TRBV10-3; j_gene: TRBJ1-5; d_gene: TRBD1; len: 12; CDR3aa: AISADRVTQPQH
abundance: few; v_gene: TRBV6-2/TRBV6-3; j_gene: TRBJ2-3; d_gene: TRBD2; len: 14; CDR3aa: ASSPRLAGGPNTQY
abundance: many; v_gene: TRBV3-1; j_gene: TRBJ2-5; d_gene: -; len: 11; CDR3aa: ASSQGRQETQY
abundance: -; v_gene: TRBV6-1; j_gene: TRBJ2-1; d_gene: TRBD2; len: 14; CDR3aa: ASRGLIAGGGNEQF
abundance: -; v_gene: TRBV25-1; j_gene: TRBJ1-4; d_gene: -; len: 16; CDR3aa: ASSDPGGALKVNEKLF
abundance: few; v_gene: TRBV19; j_gene: TRBJ2-4; d_gene: -; len: 10; CDR3aa: ATRPGRGIQY
abundance: -; v_gene: TRBV6-6; j_gene: TRBJ2-3; d_gene: -; len: 16; CDR3aa: ASSYGTALARKGDTQY